The sequence of this T cell receptor (beta chain) was determined in a study of cytomegalovirus exposure and HLA in healthy donors. This CDR3 has 15 amino acids. V shed 1 base and J shed 5 bases, with 14 bases lying between them. Germline CDR1 reads MGHRA; CDR2 reads YSYEKL. On this clone itself: Its antigen is not identified.

The table came from immunoSEQ multiplex PCR; TCRdb's copy has only in-frame clones and leaves some out. The data contain about 180,000 clones, approximately 87% of them singletons. Study outcomes and limitations: According to reports, the classifier identified cytomegalovirus status with high specificity and sensitivity. Confirmation in vitro established that three CMV-associated chains were specific for CMV antigens. Cytomegalovirus association was listed for 170 or so TCR beta chains.

The V gene is TRBV4-1, the J gene TRBJ1-1; maybe TRBD1 (5 bases). The specimen sequenced was PBMCs. This TCR derives from a woman aged 25 to 39 in good health and CMV-seronegative. Written as DNA, the CDR3 is TGCGCCAGCAGCCAAGCCCCCTCAAGGGGAACTGAAGCTTTCTTT. It yields the protein CASSQAPSRGTEAFF.